The sequence of this T cell receptor beta chain was determined in a study of blood T cells in healthy people across ages. This CDR3 spans 15 amino acids. Germline lookup yields CDR1 SGHTA and CDR2 FQGNSA. This clonotype has just a few counts. A J-beta primer mix and a sample-barcoded 5' primer were used in a second PCR of about 7 to 12 cycles. TCRdb recomputed calls from the 5' RACE reads with MiXCR, one row per CDR3 protein. The sample shows roughly 700,000 distinct CDR3 sequences, around half of them seen only once. This sequence was found in a woman between 55 and 75 years old in good health. The genes are TRBV7-2 and TRBJ2-5; tentative D call: TRBD2 (6 bases). The J call is in doubt because the DNA end fits TRBJ2-7 better. Sequenced input: blood. DNA for the CDR3: TGTGCCAGCAGCTTAGGGGGGACTGTGACCTACGAGCAGTACTTC. As protein: CASSLGGTVTYEQYF.